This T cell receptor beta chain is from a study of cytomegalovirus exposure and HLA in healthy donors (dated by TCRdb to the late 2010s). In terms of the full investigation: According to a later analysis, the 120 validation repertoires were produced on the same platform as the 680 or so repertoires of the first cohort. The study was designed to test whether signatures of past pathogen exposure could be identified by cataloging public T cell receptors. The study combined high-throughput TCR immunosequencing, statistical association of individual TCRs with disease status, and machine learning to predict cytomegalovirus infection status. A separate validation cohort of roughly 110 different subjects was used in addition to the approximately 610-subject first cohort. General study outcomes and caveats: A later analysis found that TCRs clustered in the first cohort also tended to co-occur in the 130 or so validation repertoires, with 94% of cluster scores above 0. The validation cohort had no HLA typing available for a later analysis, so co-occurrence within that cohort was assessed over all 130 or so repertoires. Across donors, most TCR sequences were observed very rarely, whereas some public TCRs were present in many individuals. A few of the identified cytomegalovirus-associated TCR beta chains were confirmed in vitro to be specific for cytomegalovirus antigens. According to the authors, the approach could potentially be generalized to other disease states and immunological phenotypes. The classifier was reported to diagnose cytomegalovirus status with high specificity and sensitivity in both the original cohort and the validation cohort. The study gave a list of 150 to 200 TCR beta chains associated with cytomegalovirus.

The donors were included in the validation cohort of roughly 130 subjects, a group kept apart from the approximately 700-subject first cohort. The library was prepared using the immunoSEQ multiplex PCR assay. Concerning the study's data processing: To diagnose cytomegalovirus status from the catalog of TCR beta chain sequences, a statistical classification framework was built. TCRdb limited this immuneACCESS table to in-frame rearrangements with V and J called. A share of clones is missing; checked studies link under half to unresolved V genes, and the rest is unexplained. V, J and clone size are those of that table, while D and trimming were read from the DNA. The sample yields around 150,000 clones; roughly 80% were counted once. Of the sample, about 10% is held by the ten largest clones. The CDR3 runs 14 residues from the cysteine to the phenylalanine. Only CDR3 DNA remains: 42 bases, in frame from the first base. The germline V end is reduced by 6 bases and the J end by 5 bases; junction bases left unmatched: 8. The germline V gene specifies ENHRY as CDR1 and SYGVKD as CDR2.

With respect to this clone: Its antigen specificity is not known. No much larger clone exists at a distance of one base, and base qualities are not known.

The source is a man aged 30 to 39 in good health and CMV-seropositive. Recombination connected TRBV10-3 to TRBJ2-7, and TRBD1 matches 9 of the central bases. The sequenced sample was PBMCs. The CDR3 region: CAISSGTGYHEQYF. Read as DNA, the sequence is TGTGCCATCAGCTCCGGGACAGGGTACCACGAGCAGTACTTC.